These T cell receptor beta chains were read from a single sample in a study of blood T cell repertoires in COVID-19. Libraries were prepared by immunoSEQ multiplex PCR; TCRdb keeps only in-frame clonotypes and omits some of them. The sample lists around 300,000 clones, almost 90% occurring once. Sequenced: peripheral blood. The origin of the receptors is a woman in her twenties or thirties with COVID-19, enrolled during active disease. Each CDR3 is given without its conserved first and last residue. The order of the fields is J gene, CDR3 length, V gene, CDR3 protein.

TRBJ1-2	15	TRBV7-8	ASSLGGRTVINYGYT
TRBJ2-1	13	TRBV27	ASSSGKPLIREQF
TRBJ1-2	11	TRBV27	ASSLDREYGYT
TRBJ2-7	16	TRBV4-1	ASSQDHMALAGAYEQY
TRBJ1-1	13	TRBV19	ASSSRTGANTEAF
TRBJ1-1	13	TRBV28	ASSLWGTANTEAF
TRBJ1-1	11	TRBV10-3	AISGVEGTEAF
TRBJ2-7	11	TRBV7-6	ASSSRQSYEQY
TRBJ2-2	14	TRBV5-6	ASSAASGINTGELF
TRBJ2-1	12	TRBV30	AWSVWTAPNEQF
TRBJ1-2	11	TRBV27	ASSFGQYYGYT
TRBJ2-1	13	TRBV13	ASSLGLAGLNEQF
TRBJ2-1	11	TRBV11-3	ASSLDQAGLQF
TRBJ1-1	10	TRBV29-1	SDLGQGFKAF
TRBJ1-3	13	TRBV30	AWSVQMASGNTIY
TRBJ1-1	13	TRBV10-1	ASSDGGSGGTEAF
TRBJ1-6	15	TRBV2	ASSGGQYSSYNSPLH
TRBJ1-1	12	TRBV15	ATSRAGKNTEAF
TRBJ1-6	12	TRBV5-4	ASTPTGGGSPLH
TRBJ2-1	12	TRBV2	ASSGNRGYNEQF
TRBJ2-7	15	TRBV5-1	ASSLVVAGGPSYEQY
TRBJ1-1	13	TRBV24-1	ATSDPDRGSTEAF
TRBJ1-5	13	TRBV27	ASRRYEGGNQPQH
TRBJ1-1	10	TRBV5-8	ASSQHLTEAF